The text below deals with one TCR beta chain. Antigen specificity is unknown. V shed 2 bases, J shed 4 bases, and the junction held 4 bases outside the gene matches. CDR3 length: 15 amino acids. CDR1 and CDR2 (germline): MDHEN, SYDVKM. PCR primers comprised 60 Vbeta and 13 Jbeta primers. TCRdb keeps only in-frame clones here, not all; method: immunoSEQ multiplex PCR. The table records 150,000 or so clones, 80% of them present only once. The data were taken from a study of cytomegalovirus exposure and HLA in healthy donors. Whole-study context: Unique TCRs from HLA-typed donors, 65 million to 85 million of them, were held in an early data release.

Study results and limitations: Most likely, a cluster of highly shared sequence variants arose as a sequencing artifact.

Material: PBMCs. The rearrangement joins TRBV28 to TRBJ1-3; TRBD1 agrees at 8 bases. The TCR originated in a woman aged 40 to 50 in good health and CMV-seronegative. CDR3 residues: CASSLTGGTGNTIYF. CDR3 sequence (DNA): TGTGCCAGCAGTTTAACAGGGGGGACCGGAAACACCATATATTTT.